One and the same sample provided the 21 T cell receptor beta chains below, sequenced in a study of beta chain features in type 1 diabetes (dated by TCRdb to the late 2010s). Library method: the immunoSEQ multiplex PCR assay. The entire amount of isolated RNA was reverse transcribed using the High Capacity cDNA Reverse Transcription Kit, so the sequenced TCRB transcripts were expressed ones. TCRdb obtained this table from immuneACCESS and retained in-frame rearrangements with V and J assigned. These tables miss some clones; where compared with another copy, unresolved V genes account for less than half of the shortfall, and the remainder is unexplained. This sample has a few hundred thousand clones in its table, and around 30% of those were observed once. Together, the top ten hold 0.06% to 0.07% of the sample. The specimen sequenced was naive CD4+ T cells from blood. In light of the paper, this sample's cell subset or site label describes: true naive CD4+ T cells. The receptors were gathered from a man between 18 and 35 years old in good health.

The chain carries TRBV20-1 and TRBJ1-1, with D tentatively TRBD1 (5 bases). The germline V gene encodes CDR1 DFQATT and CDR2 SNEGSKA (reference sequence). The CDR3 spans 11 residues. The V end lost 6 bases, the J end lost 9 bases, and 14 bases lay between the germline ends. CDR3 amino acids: CSAGGDQKAFF. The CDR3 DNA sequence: TGCAGTGCCGGAGGGGACCAGAAAGCTTTCTTT.

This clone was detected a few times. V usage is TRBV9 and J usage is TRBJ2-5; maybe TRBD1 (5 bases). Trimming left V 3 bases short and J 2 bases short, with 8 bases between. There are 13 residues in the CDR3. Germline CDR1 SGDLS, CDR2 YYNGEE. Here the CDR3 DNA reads TGTGCCAGCAGCGCACAGGATCAAGAGACCCAGTACTTC. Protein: CASSAQDQETQYF.

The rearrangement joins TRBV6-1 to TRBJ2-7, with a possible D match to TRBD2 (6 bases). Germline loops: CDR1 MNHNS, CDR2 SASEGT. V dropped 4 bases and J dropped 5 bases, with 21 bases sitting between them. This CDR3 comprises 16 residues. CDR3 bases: TGTGCCAGCAGTGGGGCGGGGCTCCCGAAAGTGGACGAGCAGTACTTC. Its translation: CASSGAGLPKVDEQYF.

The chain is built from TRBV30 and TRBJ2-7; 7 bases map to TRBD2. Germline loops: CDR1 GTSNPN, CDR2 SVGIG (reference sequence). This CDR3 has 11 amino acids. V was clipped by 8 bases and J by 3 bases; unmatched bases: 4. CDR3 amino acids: CAGSGRYEQYF. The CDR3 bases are TGTGCCGGTAGCGGGCGCTACGAGCAGTACTTC.

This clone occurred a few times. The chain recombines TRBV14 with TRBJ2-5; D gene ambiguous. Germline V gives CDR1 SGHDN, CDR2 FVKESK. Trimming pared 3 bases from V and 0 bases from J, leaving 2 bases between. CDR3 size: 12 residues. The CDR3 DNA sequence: TGTGCCAGCAGCCAGAACCAAGAGACCCAGTACTTC. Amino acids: CASSQNQETQYF.

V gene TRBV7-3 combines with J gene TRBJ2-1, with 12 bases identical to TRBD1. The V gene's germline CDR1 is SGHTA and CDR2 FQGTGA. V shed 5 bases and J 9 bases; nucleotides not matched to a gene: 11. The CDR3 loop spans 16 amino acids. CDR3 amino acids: CASSPPGQGANGEQFF. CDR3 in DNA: TGTGCCAGCAGCCCCCCGGGACAGGGGGCGAACGGTGAGCAGTTCTTC.

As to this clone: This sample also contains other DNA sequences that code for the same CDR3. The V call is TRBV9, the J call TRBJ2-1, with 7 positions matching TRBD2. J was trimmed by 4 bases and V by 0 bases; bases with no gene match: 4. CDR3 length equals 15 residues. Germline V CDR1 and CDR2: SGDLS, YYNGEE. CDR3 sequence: CASSVGGTTYNEQFF. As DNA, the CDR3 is TGTGCCAGCAGCGTAGGAGGGACTACATACAATGAGCAGTTCTTC.

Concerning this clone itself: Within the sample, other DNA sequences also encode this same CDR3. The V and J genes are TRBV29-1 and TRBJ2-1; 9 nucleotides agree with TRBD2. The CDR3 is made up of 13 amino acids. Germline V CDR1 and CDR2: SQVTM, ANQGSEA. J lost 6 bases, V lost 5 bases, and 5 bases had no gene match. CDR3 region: CSVRASGTNEQFF. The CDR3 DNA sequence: TGCAGCGTTAGGGCTAGCGGGACCAATGAGCAGTTCTTC.

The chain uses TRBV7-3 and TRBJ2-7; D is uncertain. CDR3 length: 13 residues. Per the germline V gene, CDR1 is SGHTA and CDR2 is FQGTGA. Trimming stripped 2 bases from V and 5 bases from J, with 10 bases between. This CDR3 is CASSLYGGNEQYF. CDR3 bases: TGTGCCAGCAGCTTATATGGTGGGAACGAGCAGTACTTC.

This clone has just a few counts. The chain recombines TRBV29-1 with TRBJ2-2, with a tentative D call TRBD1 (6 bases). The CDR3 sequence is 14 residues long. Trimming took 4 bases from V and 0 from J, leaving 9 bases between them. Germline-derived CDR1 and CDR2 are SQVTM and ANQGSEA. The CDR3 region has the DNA TGCAGCGTTGGAGGGACAACGAACACCGGGGAGCTGTTTTTT. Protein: CSVGGTTNTGELFF.

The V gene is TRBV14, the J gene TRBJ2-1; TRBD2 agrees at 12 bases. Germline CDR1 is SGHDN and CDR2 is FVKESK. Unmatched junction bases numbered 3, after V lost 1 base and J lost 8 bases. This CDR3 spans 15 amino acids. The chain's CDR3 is CASSQVTSGRYEQFF. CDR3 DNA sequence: TGTGCCAGCAGCCAAGTAACTAGCGGGAGGTATGAGCAGTTCTTC. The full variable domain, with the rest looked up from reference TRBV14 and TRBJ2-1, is EAGVTQFPSHSVIEKGQTVTLRCDPISGHDNLYWYRRVMGKEIKFLLHFVKESKQDESGMPNNRFLAERTGGTYSTLKVQPAELEDSGVYFCASSQVTSGRYEQFFGPGTRLTVL.

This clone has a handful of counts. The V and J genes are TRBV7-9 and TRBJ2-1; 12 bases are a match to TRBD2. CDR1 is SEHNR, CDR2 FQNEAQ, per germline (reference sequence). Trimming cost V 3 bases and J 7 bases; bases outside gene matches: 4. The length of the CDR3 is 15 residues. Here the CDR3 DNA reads TGTGCCAGCAGCTTCCTAGCGGGAGGGATGAATGAGCAGTTCTTC. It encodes CASSFLAGGMNEQFF.

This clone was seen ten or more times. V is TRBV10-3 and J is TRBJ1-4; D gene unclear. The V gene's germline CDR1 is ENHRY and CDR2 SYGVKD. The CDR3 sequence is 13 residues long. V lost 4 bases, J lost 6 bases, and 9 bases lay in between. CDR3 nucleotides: TGTGCCATCAGTGTGATGGCGGATGAAAAACTGTTTTTT. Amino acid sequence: CAISVMADEKLFF.

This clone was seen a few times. In DNA form, the CDR3 reads TGTGCCAGCAGCACACAGGGCTACGAGCAGTACTTC. The encoded protein is CASSTQGYEQYF. The rearrangement uses TRBV28 and TRBJ2-7, with D perhaps matching TRBD1 (6 bases). Trimming left V 6 bases short and J 3 bases short, with 9 bases between. This CDR3 has 12 amino acids. Germline CDR1 MDHEN, CDR2 SYDVKM.

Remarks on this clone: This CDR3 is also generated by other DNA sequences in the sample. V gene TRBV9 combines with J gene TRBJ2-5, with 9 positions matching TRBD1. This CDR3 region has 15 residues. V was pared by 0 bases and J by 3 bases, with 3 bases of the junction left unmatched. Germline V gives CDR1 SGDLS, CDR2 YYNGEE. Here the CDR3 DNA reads TGTGCCAGCAGCGTAGCAAGGACAGGGGAAGAGACCCAGTACTTC. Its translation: CASSVARTGEETQYF.

The CDR3 spells CASSPDRGLREQYF. The DNA for the CDR3 is TGTGCCAGCAGCCCAGACAGGGGGCTCAGAGAGCAGTACTTC. The chain uses TRBV9 and TRBJ2-7; TRBD1 aligns across 10 bases. Unmatched junction bases numbered 8, after V lost 4 bases and J lost 7 bases. The germline V gene encodes CDR1 SGDLS and CDR2 YYNGEE. This CDR3 comprises 14 residues.

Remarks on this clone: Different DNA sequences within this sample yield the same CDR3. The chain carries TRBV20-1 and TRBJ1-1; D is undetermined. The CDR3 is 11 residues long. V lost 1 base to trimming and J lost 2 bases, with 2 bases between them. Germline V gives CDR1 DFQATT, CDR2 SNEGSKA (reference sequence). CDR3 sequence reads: CSARVNTEAFF. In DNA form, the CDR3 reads TGCAGTGCTAGAGTTAACACTGAAGCTTTCTTT.

The CDR3 DNA follows: TGTGCCAGCAGCTACCTCCGACAGGGGGCAGGGGAGCAGTACTTC. It encodes CASSYLRQGAGEQYF. This sequence joins TRBV7-9 and TRBJ2-7, with 10 bases aligning to TRBD1. V was clipped by 4 bases and J by 7 bases; unmatched bases: 10. Germline values: CDR1 SEHNR, CDR2 FQNEAQ (reference sequence). This CDR3 has 15 amino acids.

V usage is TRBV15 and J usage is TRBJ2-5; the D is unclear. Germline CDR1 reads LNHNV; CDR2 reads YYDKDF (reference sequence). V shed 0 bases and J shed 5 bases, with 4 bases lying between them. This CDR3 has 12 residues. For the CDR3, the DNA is TGTGCCACCAGCAGAGAGATGGAGACCCAGTACTTC. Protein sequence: CATSREMETQYF.

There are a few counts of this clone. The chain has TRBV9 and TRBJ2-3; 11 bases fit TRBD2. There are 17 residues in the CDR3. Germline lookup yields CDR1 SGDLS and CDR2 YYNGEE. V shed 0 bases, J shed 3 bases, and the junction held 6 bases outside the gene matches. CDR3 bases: TGTGCCAGCAGCGTAGCTATGGCTAGCGGGAGGACAGATACGCAGTATTTT. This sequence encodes CASSVAMASGRTDTQYF.

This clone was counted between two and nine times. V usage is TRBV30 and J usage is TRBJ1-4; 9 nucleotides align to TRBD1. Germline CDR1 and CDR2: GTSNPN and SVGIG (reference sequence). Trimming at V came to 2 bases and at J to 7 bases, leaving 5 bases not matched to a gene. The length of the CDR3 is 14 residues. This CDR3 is CAWSSGQGFEKLFF. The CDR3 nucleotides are TGTGCCTGGAGTTCGGGACAGGGTTTTGAAAAACTGTTTTTT.